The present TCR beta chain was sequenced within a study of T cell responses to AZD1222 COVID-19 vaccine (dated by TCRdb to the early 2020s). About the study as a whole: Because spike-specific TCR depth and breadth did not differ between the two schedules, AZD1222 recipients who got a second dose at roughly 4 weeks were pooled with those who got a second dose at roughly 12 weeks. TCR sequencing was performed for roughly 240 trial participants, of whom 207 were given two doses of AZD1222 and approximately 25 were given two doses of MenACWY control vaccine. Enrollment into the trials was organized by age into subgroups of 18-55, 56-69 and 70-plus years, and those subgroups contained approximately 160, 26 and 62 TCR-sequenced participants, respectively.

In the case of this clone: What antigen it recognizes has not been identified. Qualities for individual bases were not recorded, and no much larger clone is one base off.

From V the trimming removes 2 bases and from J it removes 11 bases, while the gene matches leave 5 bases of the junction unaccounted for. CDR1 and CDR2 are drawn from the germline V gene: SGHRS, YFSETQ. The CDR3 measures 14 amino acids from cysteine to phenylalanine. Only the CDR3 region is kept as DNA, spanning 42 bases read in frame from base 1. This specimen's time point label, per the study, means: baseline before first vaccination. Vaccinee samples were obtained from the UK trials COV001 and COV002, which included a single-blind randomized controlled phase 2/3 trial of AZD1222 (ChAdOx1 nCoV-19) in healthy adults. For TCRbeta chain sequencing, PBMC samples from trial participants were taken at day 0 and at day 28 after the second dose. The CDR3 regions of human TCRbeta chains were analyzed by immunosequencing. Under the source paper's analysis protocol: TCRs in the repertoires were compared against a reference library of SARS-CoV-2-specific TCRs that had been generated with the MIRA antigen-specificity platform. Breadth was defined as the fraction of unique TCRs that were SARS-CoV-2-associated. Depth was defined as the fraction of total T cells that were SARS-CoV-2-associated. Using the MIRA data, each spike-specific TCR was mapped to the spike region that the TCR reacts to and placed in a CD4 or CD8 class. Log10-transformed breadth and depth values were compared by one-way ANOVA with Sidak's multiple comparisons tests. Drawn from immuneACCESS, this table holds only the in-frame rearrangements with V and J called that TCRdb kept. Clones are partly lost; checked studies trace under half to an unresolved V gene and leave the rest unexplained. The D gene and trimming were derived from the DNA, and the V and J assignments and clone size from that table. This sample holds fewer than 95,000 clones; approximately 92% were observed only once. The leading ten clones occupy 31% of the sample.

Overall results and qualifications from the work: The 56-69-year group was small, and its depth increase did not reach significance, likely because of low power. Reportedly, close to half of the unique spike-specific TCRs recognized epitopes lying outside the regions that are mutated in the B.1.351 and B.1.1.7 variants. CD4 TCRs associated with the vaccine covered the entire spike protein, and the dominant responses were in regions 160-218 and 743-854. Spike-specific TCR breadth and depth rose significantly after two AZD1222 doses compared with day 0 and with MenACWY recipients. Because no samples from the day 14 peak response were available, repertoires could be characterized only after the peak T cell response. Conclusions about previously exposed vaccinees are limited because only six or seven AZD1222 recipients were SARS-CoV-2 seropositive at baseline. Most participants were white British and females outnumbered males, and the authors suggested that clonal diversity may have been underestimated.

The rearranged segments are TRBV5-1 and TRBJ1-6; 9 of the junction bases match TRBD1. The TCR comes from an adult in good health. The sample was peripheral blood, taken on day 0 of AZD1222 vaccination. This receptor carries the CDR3 CASSLGQGTAPLHF. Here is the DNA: TGCGCCAGCAGCTTAGGACAGGGGACGGCACCCCTCCACTTT.